This T cell receptor beta chain was observed in a study of CD8 T cells in Susac syndrome. Negative isolation was used for CD8+ and CD4+ T cells and FACS enrichment for TEMRA cells. Germline values: CDR1 LGHNT, CDR2 FRNRAP. J lost 5 bases, V lost 3 bases, and 11 bases had no gene match. The CDR3 length is 17 residues. With random hexamers, about 0.5 to 1 ug RNA was reverse transcribed. The method of amplification for TCR beta CDR3 was immunoSEQ multiplex PCR, covering 54 Vbeta and 13 Jbeta. MiXCR, applied by TCRdb to the immunoSEQ multiplex PCR reads, yields one record per CDR3 protein. The sample comprises roughly 140,000 distinct CDR3 sequences, 94% of which are singletons, and approximately 0.3% rests with the top ten.

This sequence originates from a human donor in good health. The sequenced material came from CD8+ T cells from PBMCs. V and J are TRBV12-5 and TRBJ2-5; 11 positions agree with TRBD2. Here the CDR3 reads CASGFNSLAGGFETQYF. The CDR3 coding sequence is TGTGCTAGTGGTTTTAACTCTCTAGCGGGAGGTTTCGAGACCCAGTACTTC.